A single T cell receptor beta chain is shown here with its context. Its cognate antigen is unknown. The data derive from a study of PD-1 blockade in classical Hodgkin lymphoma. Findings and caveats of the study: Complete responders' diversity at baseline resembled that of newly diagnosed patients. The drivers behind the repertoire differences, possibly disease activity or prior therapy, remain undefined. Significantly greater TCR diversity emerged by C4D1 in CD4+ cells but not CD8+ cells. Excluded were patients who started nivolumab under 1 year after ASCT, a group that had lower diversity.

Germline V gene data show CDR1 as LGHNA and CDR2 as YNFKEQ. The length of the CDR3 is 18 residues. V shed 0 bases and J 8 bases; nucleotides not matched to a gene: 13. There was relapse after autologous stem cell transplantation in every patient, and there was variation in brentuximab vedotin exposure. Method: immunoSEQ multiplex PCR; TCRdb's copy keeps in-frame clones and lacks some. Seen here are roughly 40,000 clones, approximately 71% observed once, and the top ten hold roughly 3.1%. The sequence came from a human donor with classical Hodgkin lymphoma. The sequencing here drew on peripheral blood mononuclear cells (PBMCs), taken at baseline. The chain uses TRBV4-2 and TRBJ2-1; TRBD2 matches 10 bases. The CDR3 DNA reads TGTGCCAGCAGCCAAGATGAGGAGGGTCTAGCGGGAGTCTATGAGCAGTTCTTC. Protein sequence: CASSQDEEGLAGVYEQFF.